Listed below are T cell receptor beta chains from one sample, sequenced in a study of T cell repertoires in cytomegalovirus infection. TCRdb passed the reads through MiXCR, listing each CDR3 protein once. The sample lists about 450,000 distinct CDR3 sequences; roughly a third were seen once. Sequenced material: PBMCs. These receptors came from a human donor in good health (CMV status not recorded). Some clones in this sample may be carry-over from other donors' samples. The CDR3 runs from the conserved cysteine through the conserved F or W. D genes are given only for firm matches. Size is omitted from some rows. Given values are once, few, many or a class for expanded clones.

TRBV12-3/TRBV12-4	TRBJ1-6	TRBD1	few	TGTGCCAGCAGTTTTGACAGGGTTAATTCACCCCTCCACTTT	CASSFDRVNSPLHF
TRBV7-9	TRBJ2-2	TRBD2	many	TGTGCCAGCAGCTTAGGACTAGCTACCAACACCGGGGAGCTGTTTTTT	CASSLGLATNTGELFF
TRBV12-3/TRBV12-4	TRBJ2-3	NA	NA	TGTGCCAGCAGTTTTTGGACAGTCATTACAGATACGCAGTATTTT	CASSFWTVITDTQYF
TRBV7-9	TRBJ1-4	NA	few	TGTGCCAGCAGCCGGGACGGGGATGAAAAACTGTTTTTT	CASSRDGDEKLFF
TRBV7-3	TRBJ2-1	TRBD2	many	TGTGCCAGCAGCCCTGGACTAGCGGGGTTGGATGAGCAGTTCTTC	CASSPGLAGLDEQFF
TRBV3-1	TRBJ1-4	NA	once	TGTGCCAGCAGCCAAGATGGGGGGAAACTGTTTTTT	CASSQDGGKLFF
TRBV4-1	TRBJ1-1	TRBD1	few	TGCGCCAGCAGCCAAACCCCAGGACAGGGCGGACGGGAAGCTTTCTTT	CASSQTPGQGGREAFF
TRBV7-2	TRBJ2-6	NA	many	TGTGCCAGCAGCTCCCGTAGGGCCATCCCCGTGGGCTCTGGGGCCAACGTCCTGACTTTC	CASSSRRAIPVGSGANVLTF
TRBV28	TRBJ2-1	TRBD2	few	TGTGCCAGCAGTCCCCCGCGCGGGGGGCTTGAGCAGTTCTTC	CASSPPRGGLEQFF
TRBV6-4	TRBJ1-1	NA	NA	TGTGCCAGCAGTGCCAGAGCGAACACTGAAGCTTTCTTT	CASSARANTEAFF
TRBV6-1	TRBJ2-7	NA	NA	TGTGCCAGCAGTGAAAAGTCGGGTCAGGGTCGGGGTGACGAGCAGTACTTC	CASSEKSGQGRGDEQYF
TRBV25-1	TRBJ1-1	TRBD1	many	TGTGCCAGCAGTGACACTAGGACAGGGAGCGGTAACACTGAAGCTTTCTTT	CASSDTRTGSGNTEAFF
TRBV5-6	TRBJ1-3	NA	NA	TGTGCCAGCAGCTCCGGGTCTCTCTCTGGAAACACCATATATTTT	CASSSGSLSGNTIYF
TRBV9	TRBJ1-5	NA	many	TGTGCCAGCAGCGCAGGGTTCGGCAATCAGCCCCAGCATTTT	CASSAGFGNQPQHF
TRBV6-5	TRBJ2-7	NA	NA	TGTGCCAGCAGCCTCAGTACCGACATAATCTACGAGCAGTACTTC	CASSLSTDIIYEQYF
TRBV7-2	TRBJ1-2	TRBD1	many	TGTGCCAGCAGCTTTAAGGGGGACAGTACCTATGGCTACACCTTC	CASSFKGDSTYGYTF
TRBV11-2	TRBJ2-1	NA	NA	TGTGCCAGCAGCTTAGTCGAGGGTACGACTCGGTTCTTC	CASSLVEGTTRFF
TRBV29-1	TRBJ1-1	NA	NA	TGCAGCGTCGGACAGTTCCTGAACACTGAAGCTTTCTTT	CSVGQFLNTEAFF
TRBV5-5	TRBJ1-4	NA	NA	TGTGCCAGCAGCTTTATGGGGCGGGGTGAAAAACTGTTTTTT	CASSFMGRGEKLFF
TRBV6-5	TRBJ1-2	NA	NA	TGTGCCAGCAGTCCCCTTTCGGGGTCTGGTGGCTACACCTTC	CASSPLSGSGGYTF
TRBV19	TRBJ1-5	TRBD1	NA	TGTGCCAGTAGTACCCCACTGACAGGGTACAGGAGCAATCAGCCCCAGCATTTT	CASSTPLTGYRSNQPQHF
TRBV5-6	TRBJ2-1	TRBD2	few	TGTGCCAGCAGGCCGCTTGGGACTAGTTATATCAGTGAGCAGTTCTTC	CASRPLGTSYISEQFF
TRBV7-4	TRBJ2-7	NA	NA	TGTGCCAGCAGCCTAGGGACCTACGAGCTGTACTTC	CASSLGTYELYF
TRBV2	TRBJ2-7	TRBD2	NA	TGTGCCAGCAGTGCCTCGACTAGCGGGGAACGTATGAATGAGCAGTACTTC	CASSASTSGERMNEQYF
TRBV20-1	TRBJ2-3	NA	few	TGCAGTGCAACAACCCGGGGGTGGGTTAACACAGATACGCAGTATTTT	CSATTRGWVNTDTQYF
TRBV7-8	TRBJ2-5	TRBD2	few	TGTGCCAGCAGCTTCGGTTTGCTAGCGGGGTTTCAAGAGACCCAGTACTTC	CASSFGLLAGFQETQYF
TRBV4-2	TRBJ2-5	NA	NA	TGTGCCAGCAGCCCCCGTCAAAGGGACCAAGAGACCCAGTACTTC	CASSPRQRDQETQYF
TRBV7-8	TRBJ1-2	NA	NA	TGTGCCAGCAGCCAGGGGACCACTAACTATGGCTACACCTTC	CASSQGTTNYGYTF
TRBV11-3	TRBJ2-3	NA	NA	TGTGCCAGCAGCCCAACGGGGACTTCAGATACGCAGTATTTT	CASSPTGTSDTQYF
TRBV20-1	TRBJ2-7	NA	NA	TGCAGTGCCAGAGAGGGACATCCCTACGAGCAGTACTTC	CSAREGHPYEQYF
TRBV7-6	TRBJ2-7	NA	NA	TGTGCCAGCAGCTGGTATAGCTCCTACGAGCAGTACTTC	CASSWYSSYEQYF